Shown below are 9 T cell receptor beta chains from a single sample sequenced in a study of T-cell reconstitution after alpha-beta-depleted transplantation in children (TCRdb year 2016). The method was PCR. TCRdb records Illumina HiSeq 2500 as the sequencer. To normalize quantification of the TCRbeta repertoire, the TCR libraries were built with molecular barcoding that relied on unique molecular identifiers. Using fastp trimming at Q25 and MiXCR clonotype assembly, TCRdb reanalyzed the public sequencing data and kept in-frame beta chains. Entries are consolidated by CDR3 protein sequence, retaining the most common genes and DNA. This sample comprises some 240,000 distinct CDR3 sequences, 12% of them detected only once. The ten biggest clones cover approximately 2.4% of the sample. Specimen: PBMCs from the stem cell graft donor, collected from the stem cell graft. The receptors derive from a human donor who donated a stem cell graft to a child with acute lymphoblastic leukemia.

This clonotype showed up many times. The gene calls are TRBV18 and TRBJ1-3; no reliable D call. Trimming shortened V by 2 bases and J by 3 bases, and 11 bases separated the two germline ends. From germline, CDR1 is KGHSH and CDR2 LQKENI. The CDR3 totals 15 residues. The CDR3 sequence: CASSPVKVLGNTIYF. CDR3 DNA: TGTGCCAGCTCACCAGTAAAGGTTCTTGGAAACACCATATATTTT.

The sample holds a few counts of this clonotype. The gene calls are TRBV20-1 and TRBJ2-7; no clear D. CDR1 and CDR2 (germline): DFQATT, SNEGSKA (reference sequence). The CDR3 runs 13 residues. Trimming stripped 0 bases from V and 2 bases from J, with 8 bases between. The CDR3 DNA sequence: TGCAGTGCTAGAGATCGGTCTACCTACGAGCAGTACTTC. It specifies CSARDRSTYEQYF.

This clonotype has a count of ten or more. This chain joins TRBV5-1 and TRBJ1-4; D possibly corresponds to TRBD1 (6 bases). The germline V and J ends were trimmed by 1 base and 5 bases, with 9 bases remaining between them. Germline loops: CDR1 SGHRS, CDR2 YFSETQ. The CDR3 has 14 residues. The CDR3 region is CASSLRGGNEKLFF. In DNA form, the CDR3 reads TGCGCCAGCAGCTTGAGAGGGGGAAATGAAAAACTGTTTTTT. The entire variable domain, with the rest obtained from reference TRBV5-1 and TRBJ1-4, is as follows: KAGVTQTPRYLIKTRGQQVTLSCSPISGHRSVSWYQQTPGQGLQFLFEYFSETQRNKGNFPGRFSGRQFSNSRSEMNVSTLELGDSALYLCASSLRGGNEKLFFGSGTQLSVL.

This clonotype was detected many times. The V call is TRBV27, the J call TRBJ2-7; 7 bases fit TRBD2. The CDR3 sequence is 15 residues long. In germline, CDR1 is MNHEY, CDR2 SMNVEV (reference sequence). V lost 4 bases, J lost 3 bases, and 9 bases stayed unmatched. CDR3 sequence reads: CASSSPGLTIYEQYF. DNA for the CDR3: TGTGCCAGCAGTTCTCCGGGACTAACGATCTACGAGCAGTACTTC.

This chain uses TRBV6-1 with TRBJ1-2; the D gene is possibly TRBD1 (5 bases). The CDR3 sequence is 14 residues long. Germline V gene sequence: CDR1 MNHNS, CDR2 SASEGT. V was clipped by 8 bases and J by 3 bases, with 16 bases between them. CDR3 nucleotide sequence: TGTGCCAGCGTCCCGTCGGGGGTCGACTATGGCTACACCTTC. Encoded protein: CASVPSGVDYGYTF.

Many counts were recorded for this clonotype. The chain is built from TRBV5-1 and TRBJ1-1; 9 bases fit TRBD1. The CDR3 has 15 residues. V lost 3 bases, J lost 5 bases, and 8 bases stayed unmatched. CDR1 SGHRS and CDR2 YFSETQ come from the germline V gene. The CDR3 sequence is CASSSTQGARTEAFF. The CDR3 DNA reads TGCGCCAGCAGCTCAACACAGGGGGCGCGTACTGAAGCTTTCTTT.

This clonotype came up many times. The chain employs TRBV7-3 and TRBJ2-2; D uncertain. The germline V and J ends were trimmed by 5 bases and 1 base, with 5 bases remaining between them. The germline V gene encodes CDR1 SGHTA and CDR2 FQGTGA. The CDR3 runs to 13 residues. CDR3 bases: TGTGCCAGCAGCCCAAAGAACACCGGGGAGCTGTTTTTT. Residues: CASSPKNTGELFF.

This clonotype came up many times. This chain links TRBV5-1 with TRBJ2-3; 9 nucleotides align to TRBD2. The germline gives CDR1 SGHRS, CDR2 YFSETQ. The V segment lost 0 bases and the J segment 1 base; nucleotides outside the gene matches: 9. CDR3 length equals 18 residues. CDR3 DNA sequence: TGCGCCAGCAGCTTGGGGCCGGTGTTAGCGGGGGGCACAGATACGCAGTATTTT. Translating gives CASSLGPVLAGGTDTQYF.

V and J are TRBV5-1 and TRBJ2-3, with 11 bases aligning to TRBD2. This CDR3 is built from 13 residues. The V gene end was trimmed by 8 bases and the J gene end by 4 bases; junction bases not matched to a gene: 3. Per germline, CDR1 SGHRS and CDR2 YFSETQ. This chain's CDR3 is CASGSGRADTQYF. CDR3 sequence (DNA): TGCGCCAGTGGTAGCGGGAGGGCAGATACGCAGTATTTT.